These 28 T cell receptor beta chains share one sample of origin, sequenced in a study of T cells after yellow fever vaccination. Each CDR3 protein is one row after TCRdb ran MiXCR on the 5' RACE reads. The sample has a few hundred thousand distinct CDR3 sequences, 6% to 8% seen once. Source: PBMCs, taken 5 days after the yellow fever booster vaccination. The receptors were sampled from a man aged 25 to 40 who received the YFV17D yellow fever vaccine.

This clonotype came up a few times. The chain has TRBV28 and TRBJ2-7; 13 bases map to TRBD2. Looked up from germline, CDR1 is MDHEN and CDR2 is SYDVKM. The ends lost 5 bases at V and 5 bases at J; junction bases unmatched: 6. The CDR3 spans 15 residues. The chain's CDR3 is CASSTGTSGIHEQYF. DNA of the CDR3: TGTGCCAGCAGTACCGGGACTAGCGGGATCCACGAGCAGTACTTC.

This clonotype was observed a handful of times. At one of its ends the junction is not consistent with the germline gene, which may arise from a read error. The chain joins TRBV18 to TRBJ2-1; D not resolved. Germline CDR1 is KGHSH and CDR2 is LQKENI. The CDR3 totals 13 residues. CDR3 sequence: CASSPTRVNEQFF. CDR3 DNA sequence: TGTGCCAGTTCACCAACGCGAGTGAATGAGCAGTTCTTC.

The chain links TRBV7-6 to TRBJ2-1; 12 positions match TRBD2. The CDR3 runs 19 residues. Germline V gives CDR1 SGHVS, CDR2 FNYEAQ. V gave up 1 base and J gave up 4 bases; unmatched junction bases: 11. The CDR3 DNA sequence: TGTGCCAGCAGCTTAGGGACAGGGGTGACTAGCGGGAGATACAATGAGCAGTTCTTC. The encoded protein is CASSLGTGVTSGRYNEQFF.

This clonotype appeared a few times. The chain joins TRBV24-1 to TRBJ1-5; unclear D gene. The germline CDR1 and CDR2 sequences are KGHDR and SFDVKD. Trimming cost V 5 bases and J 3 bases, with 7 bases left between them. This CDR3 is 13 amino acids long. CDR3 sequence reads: CATSGQTNQPQHF. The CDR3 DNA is TGTGCCACCAGTGGCCAGACCAATCAGCCCCAGCATTTT.

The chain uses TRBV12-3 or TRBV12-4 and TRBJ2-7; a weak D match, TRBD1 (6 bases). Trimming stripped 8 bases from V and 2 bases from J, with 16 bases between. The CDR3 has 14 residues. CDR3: CASGRDKPPYEQYF. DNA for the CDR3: TGTGCCAGCGGTCGGGACAAACCGCCCTACGAGCAGTACTTC.

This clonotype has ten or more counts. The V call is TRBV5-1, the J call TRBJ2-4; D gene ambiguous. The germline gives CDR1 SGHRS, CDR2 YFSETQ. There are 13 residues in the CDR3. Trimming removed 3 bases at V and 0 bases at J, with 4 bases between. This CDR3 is CASSSLAKNIQYF. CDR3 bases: TGCGCCAGCAGCTCACTAGCCAAAAACATTCAGTACTTC.

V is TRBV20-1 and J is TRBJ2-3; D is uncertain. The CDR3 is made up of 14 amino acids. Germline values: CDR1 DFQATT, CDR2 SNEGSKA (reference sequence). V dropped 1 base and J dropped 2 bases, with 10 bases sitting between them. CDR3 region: CSARGVGPTDTQYF. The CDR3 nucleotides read TGCAGTGCTAGAGGAGTCGGGCCCACAGATACGCAGTATTTT.

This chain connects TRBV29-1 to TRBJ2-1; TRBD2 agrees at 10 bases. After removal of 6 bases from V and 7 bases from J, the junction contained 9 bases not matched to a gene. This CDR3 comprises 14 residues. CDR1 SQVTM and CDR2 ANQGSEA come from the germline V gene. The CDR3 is CSVATSGIANEQFF. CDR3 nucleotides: TGCAGCGTCGCCACTAGCGGGATAGCGAATGAGCAGTTCTTC.

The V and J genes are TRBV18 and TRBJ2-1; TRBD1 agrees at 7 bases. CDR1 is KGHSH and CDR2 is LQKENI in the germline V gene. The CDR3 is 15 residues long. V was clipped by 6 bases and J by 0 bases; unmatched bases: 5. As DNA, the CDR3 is TGTGCCAGCTCCCAGGGGGACAGCTCCTACAATGAGCAGTTCTTC. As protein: CASSQGDSSYNEQFF.

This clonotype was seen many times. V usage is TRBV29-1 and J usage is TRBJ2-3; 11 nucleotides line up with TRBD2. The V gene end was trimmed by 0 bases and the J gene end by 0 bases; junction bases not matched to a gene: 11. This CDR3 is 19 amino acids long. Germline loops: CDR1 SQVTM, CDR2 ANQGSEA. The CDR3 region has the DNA TGCAGCGTTGAAGATTCAAGTAGGACTAGCGGGCCTAGCACAGATACGCAGTATTTT. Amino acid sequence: CSVEDSSRTSGPSTDTQYF.

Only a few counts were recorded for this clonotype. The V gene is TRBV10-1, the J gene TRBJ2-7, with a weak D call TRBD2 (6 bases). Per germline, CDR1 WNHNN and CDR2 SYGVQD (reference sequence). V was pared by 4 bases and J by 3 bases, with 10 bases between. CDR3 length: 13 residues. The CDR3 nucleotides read TGCGCCAGCAGTGCCGGGAGAAACTACGAGCAGTACTTC. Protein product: CASSAGRNYEQYF.

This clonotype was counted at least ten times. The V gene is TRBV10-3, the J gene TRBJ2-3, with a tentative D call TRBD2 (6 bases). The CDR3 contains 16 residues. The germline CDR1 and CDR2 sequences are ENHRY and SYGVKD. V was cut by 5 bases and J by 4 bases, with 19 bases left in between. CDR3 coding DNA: TGTGCCATCAGTAAGGTTGGCGGGATAGAAGCAGATACGCAGTATTTT. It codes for CAISKVGGIEADTQYF.

CDR3 nucleotide sequence: TGTGCCGCGGCACGGGGGGTCGGCACTGAAGCTTTCTTT. This encodes CAAARGVGTEAFF. The V call is TRBV15, the J call TRBJ1-1, with D perhaps matching TRBD1 (5 bases). In germline, CDR1 is LNHNV, CDR2 YYDKDF (reference sequence). V was clipped by 11 bases and J by 4 bases, with 17 bases between them. This CDR3 region has 13 residues.

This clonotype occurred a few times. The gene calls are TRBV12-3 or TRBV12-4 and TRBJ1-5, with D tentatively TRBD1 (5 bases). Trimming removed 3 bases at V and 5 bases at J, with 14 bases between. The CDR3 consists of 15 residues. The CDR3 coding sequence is TGTGCCAGCAGTTTCTCGTCCCTGGGGCATCAGCCCCAGCATTTT. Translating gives CASSFSSLGHQPQHF.

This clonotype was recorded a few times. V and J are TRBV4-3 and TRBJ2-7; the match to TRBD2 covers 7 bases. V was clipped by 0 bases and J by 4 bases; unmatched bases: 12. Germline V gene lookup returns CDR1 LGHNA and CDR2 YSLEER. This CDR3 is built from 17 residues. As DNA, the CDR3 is TGCGCCAGCAGCCAAGATTCAGCGGGAATCAGTGGGTACGAGCAGTACTTC. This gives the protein CASSQDSAGISGYEQYF.

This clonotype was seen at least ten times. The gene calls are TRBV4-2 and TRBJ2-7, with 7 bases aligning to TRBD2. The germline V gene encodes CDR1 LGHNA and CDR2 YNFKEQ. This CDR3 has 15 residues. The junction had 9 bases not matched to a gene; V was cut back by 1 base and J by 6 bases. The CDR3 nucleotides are TGTGCCAGCAGCCAAGGGGGCGGGAGCTGGCCCGAGCAGTACTTC. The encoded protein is CASSQGGGSWPEQYF.

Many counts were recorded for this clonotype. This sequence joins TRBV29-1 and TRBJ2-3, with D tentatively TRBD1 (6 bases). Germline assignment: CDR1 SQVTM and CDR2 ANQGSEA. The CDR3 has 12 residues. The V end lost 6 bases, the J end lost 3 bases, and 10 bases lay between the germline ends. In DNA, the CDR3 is TGCAGCGTAGGACAGTTTACAGATACGCAGTATTTT. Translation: CSVGQFTDTQYF.

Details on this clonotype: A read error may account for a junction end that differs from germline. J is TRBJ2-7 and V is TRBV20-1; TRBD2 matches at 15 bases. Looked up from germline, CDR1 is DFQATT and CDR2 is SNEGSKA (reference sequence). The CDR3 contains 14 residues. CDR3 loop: CSAIERGLAGGIHF. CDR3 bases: TGCAGTGCTATAGAGAGGGGACTAGCGGGAGGCATCCACTTC.

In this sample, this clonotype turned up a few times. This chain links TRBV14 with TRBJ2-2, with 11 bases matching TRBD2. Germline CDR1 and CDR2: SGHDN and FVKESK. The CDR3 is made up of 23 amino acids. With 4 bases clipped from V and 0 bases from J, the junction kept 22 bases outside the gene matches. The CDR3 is CASSLFLIARLAGGTANTGELFF. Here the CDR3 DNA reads TGTGCCAGCAGCCTCTTCTTAATTGCCCGCCTAGCGGGGGGCACCGCGAACACCGGGGAGCTGTTTTTT.

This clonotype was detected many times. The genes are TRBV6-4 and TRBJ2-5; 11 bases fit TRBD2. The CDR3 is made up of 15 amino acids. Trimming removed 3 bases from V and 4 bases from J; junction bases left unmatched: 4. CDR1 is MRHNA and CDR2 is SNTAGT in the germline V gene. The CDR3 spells CASSELAGDIETQYF. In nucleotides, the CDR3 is TGTGCCAGCAGTGAACTAGCGGGAGACATAGAGACCCAGTACTTC.

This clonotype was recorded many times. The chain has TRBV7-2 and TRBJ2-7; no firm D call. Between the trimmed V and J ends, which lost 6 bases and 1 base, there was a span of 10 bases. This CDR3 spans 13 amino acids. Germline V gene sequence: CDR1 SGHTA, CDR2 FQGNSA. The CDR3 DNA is TGTGCCAGCAGTGTTCAGGAATCCTACGAGCAGTACTTC. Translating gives CASSVQESYEQYF.

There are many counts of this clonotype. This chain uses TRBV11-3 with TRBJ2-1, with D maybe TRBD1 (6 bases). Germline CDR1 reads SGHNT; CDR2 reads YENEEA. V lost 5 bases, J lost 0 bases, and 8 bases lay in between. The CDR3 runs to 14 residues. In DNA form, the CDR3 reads TGTGCCAGCAGCCAGGACAGCTCCTACAATGAGCAGTTCTTC. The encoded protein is CASSQDSSYNEQFF.

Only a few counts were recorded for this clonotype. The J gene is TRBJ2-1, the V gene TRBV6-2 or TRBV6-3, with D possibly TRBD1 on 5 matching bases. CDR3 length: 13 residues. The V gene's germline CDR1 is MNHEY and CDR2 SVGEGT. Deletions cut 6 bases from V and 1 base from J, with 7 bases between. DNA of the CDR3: TGTGCCAGCAGAGGGGATTCCTACAATGAGCAGTTCTTC. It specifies CASRGDSYNEQFF.

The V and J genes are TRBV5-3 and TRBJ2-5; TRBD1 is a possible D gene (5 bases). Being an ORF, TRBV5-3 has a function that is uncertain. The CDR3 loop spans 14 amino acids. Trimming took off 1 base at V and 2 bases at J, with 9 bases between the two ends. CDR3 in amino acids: CARSLSRDQETQYF. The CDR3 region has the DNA TGTGCCAGAAGCTTGTCCAGGGATCAAGAGACCCAGTACTTC.

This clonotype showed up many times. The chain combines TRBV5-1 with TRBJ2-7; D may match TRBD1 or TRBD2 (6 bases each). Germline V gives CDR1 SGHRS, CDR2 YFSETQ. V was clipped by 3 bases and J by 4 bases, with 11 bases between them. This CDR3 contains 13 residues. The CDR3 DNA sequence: TGCGCCAGCAGCTGGGGGGCCATTTACGAGCAGTACTTC. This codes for CASSWGAIYEQYF.

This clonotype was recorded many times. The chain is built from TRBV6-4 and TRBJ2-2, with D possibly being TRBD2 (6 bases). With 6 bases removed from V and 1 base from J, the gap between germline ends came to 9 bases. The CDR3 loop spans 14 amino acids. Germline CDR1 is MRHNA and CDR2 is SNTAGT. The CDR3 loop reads CASSGGENTGELFF. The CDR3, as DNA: TGTGCCAGCAGCGGGGGTGAGAACACCGGGGAGCTGTTTTTT.

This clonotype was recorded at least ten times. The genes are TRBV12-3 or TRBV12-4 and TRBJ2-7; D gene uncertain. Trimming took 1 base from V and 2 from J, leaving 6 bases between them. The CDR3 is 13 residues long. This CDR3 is CASSLVDTYEQYF. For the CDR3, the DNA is TGTGCCAGCAGTTTAGTCGACACCTACGAGCAGTACTTC.

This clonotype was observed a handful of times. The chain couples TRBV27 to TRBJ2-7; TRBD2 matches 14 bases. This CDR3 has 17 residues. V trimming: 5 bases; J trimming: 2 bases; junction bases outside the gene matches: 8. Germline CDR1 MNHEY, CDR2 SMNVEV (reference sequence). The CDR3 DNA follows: TGTGCCAGCAGTCCGGGACTAGCGGGAGATGGGGCCTACGAGCAGTACTTC. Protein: CASSPGLAGDGAYEQYF.